This T cell receptor beta chain was sequenced for a study of blood T cells in healthy people across ages. Study-wide results and limits: Measured against age, TCR beta diversity per million T cells decreased in a roughly linear manner.

Every sample gave at least 6 micrograms of total RNA when it was extracted. CDR3 length: 16 amino acids. Trimming removed 2 bases from V and 11 bases from J; junction bases left unmatched: 14. Germline CDR1 and CDR2: ENHRY and SYGVKD. Regarding this clonotype: Its antigen remains unknown.

Sample-barcoded 5' priming and a J-beta primer mix drove a second PCR of about 6 to 11 cycles. From each sample, at least 3 million paired-end reads containing CDR3 were obtained. TCRdb fed the 5' RACE reads into MiXCR, producing one record per CDR3 protein. The data contain over a million distinct CDR3 sequences, less than 45% of them seen just once; the ten biggest clones take up 4%. The TCR sequence derives from a woman between 18 and 29 years old in good health. The specimen was blood. V gene TRBV10-3 combines with J gene TRBJ2-5, with TRBD2 identical over 10 bases. The CDR3 region is CAISEPSGRLWNEQYF. The CDR3 DNA sequence: TGTGCCATCAGTGAGCCTAGCGGGAGATTGTGGAATGAGCAGTACTTC.